Each of the 18 T cell receptor beta chains below was sequenced from the same sample in a study of cytomegalovirus exposure and HLA in healthy donors. TCRdb's table, derived via immunoSEQ multiplex PCR, lists solely in-frame clones and lacks some. The table includes tens of thousands of clones, under 95% detected once. Sequenced: PBMCs. These receptors were obtained from a woman aged 25 to 39 in good health and CMV-seronegative.

The V gene is TRBV27, the J gene TRBJ1-5; D perhaps matches TRBD1 (5 bases). The CDR3 loop spans 13 amino acids. V dropped 3 bases and J dropped 9 bases, with 12 bases sitting between them. Germline-derived CDR1 and CDR2 are MNHEY and SMNVEV (reference sequence). For the CDR3, the DNA is TGTGCCAGCAGTTTCCAGGGTATGGGGCCCCAGCATTTT. Translation gives CASSFQGMGPQHF.

The rearrangement links TRBV7-9 to TRBJ1-1; possibly TRBD1 for D (5 bases). CDR3 length: 13 residues. Germline CDR1 reads SEHNR; CDR2 reads FQNEAQ (reference sequence). Trimming shortened V by 4 bases and J by 7 bases, and 13 bases separated the two germline ends. The CDR3 reads CASSSPAGGEAFF. The CDR3 DNA follows: TGTGCCAGCAGCTCCCCGGCGGGGGGTGAAGCTTTCTTT.

This chain joins TRBV12-1 and TRBJ1-5; the table calls TRBD1, which could not be checked here. TRBV12-1 is labeled a pseudogene. The CDR3 sequence is 14 residues long. The CDR3: CASSRGQGGQPQHF. CDR3 nucleotides: TGTGCCAGCAGCCGCGGACAGGGAGGACAGCCCCAGCATTTT.

The CDR3 here is CASSWWDRGNYGYTF. The DNA of the CDR3 is TGTGCCAGCAGCTGGTGGGACAGGGGGAACTATGGCTACACCTTC. The chain links TRBV5-6 to TRBJ1-2; 11 nucleotides align to TRBD1. Germline trimming cut 3 bases from V and 2 bases from J; bases unmatched to any gene: 3. The CDR3 spans 15 residues. CDR1 and CDR2 from the germline V gene are SGHDT and YYEEEE.

This clone appeared once. The V call is TRBV4-3, the J call TRBJ2-7; 11 bases agree with TRBD1. This CDR3 is 17 amino acids long. Germline CDR1 and CDR2: LGHNA and YSLEER. Trimming took 2 bases from V and 3 from J; bases not matched to a gene: 9. In nucleotides, the CDR3 is TGCGCCAGCAGCCAATACCCGACCGGGACAGGGGGCTACGAGCAGTACTTC. This sequence encodes CASSQYPTGTGGYEQYF.

V gene TRBV18 combines with J gene TRBJ1-5; 7 bases agree with TRBD1. Unmatched junction bases numbered 10, after V lost 4 bases and J lost 7 bases. Per the germline V gene, CDR1 is KGHSH and CDR2 is LQKENI. This CDR3 region has 15 residues. The CDR3 DNA reads TGTGCCAGCTCACGGGGGACAGAGGTCGGGCAGCCCCAGCATTTT. Residues: CASSRGTEVGQPQHF. Full variable domain (remainder filled in from reference TRBV18 and TRBJ1-5): NAGVMQNPRHLVRRRGQEARLRCSPMKGHSHVYWYRQLPEEGLKFMVYLQKENIIDESGMPKERFSAEFPKEGPSILRIQQVVRGDSAAYFCASSRGTEVGQPQHFGDGTRLSIL.

The chain couples TRBV18 to TRBJ2-5; D ambiguous. With 6 bases removed from V and 1 base from J, the gap between germline ends came to 9 bases. Looked up from germline, CDR1 is KGHSH and CDR2 is LQKENI. This CDR3 region has 13 residues. This CDR3 is CASSSDIQETQYF. The DNA of the CDR3 is TGTGCCAGCTCCTCCGACATCCAAGAGACCCAGTACTTC. The full variable domain, rest sourced from reference TRBV18 and TRBJ2-5, is NAGVMQNPRHLVRRRGQEARLRCSPMKGHSHVYWYRQLPEEGLKFMVYLQKENIIDESGMPKERFSAEFPKEGPSILRIQQVVRGDSAAYFCASSSDIQETQYFGPGTRLLVL.

CDR3 protein: CASTPSQTAQNYGYTF. In DNA, the CDR3 is TGTGCCAGCACCCCGAGCCAGACAGCCCAGAACTATGGCTACACCTTC. The chain carries TRBV5-4 and TRBJ1-2; tentatively, D is TRBD1 (5 bases). This CDR3 is built from 16 residues. The germline V and J ends were trimmed by 6 bases and 2 bases, with 20 bases remaining between them. Germline values: CDR1 SGHNT, CDR2 YYREEE (reference sequence).

V is TRBV19 and J is TRBJ2-3; a weak D match, TRBD2 (6 bases). Per germline, CDR1 LNHDA and CDR2 SQIVND (reference sequence). This CDR3 contains 16 residues. Trimming took 5 bases from V and 1 from J, leaving 16 bases between them. This chain's CDR3 is CASSVLGGGGTDTQYF. Written as DNA, the CDR3 is TGTGCCAGTAGTGTTCTCGGGGGTGGAGGCACAGATACGCAGTATTTT. Supplemented by reference TRBV19 and TRBJ2-3, the full variable domain reads DGGITQSPKYLFRKEGQNVTLSCEQNLNHDAMYWYRQDPGQGLRLIYYSQIVNDFQKGDIAEGYSVSREKKESFPLTVTSAQKNPTAFYLCASSVLGGGGTDTQYFGPGTRLTVL.

This clone was counted once. The chain employs TRBV30 and TRBJ1-5, with D possibly matching TRBD1 (5 bases). Trimming pared 2 bases from V and 11 bases from J, leaving 34 bases between. The CDR3 is made up of 19 amino acids. The germline V gene encodes CDR1 GTSNPN and CDR2 SVGIG (reference sequence). The chain's CDR3 is CAWSPPGLSLLKPNHSQHF. DNA of the CDR3: TGTGCCTGGAGTCCGCCGGGACTATCTCTTCTTAAACCAAATCATTCCCAGCATTTT.

This clone was counted only a few times. The chain uses TRBV15 and TRBJ2-7, with D possibly matching TRBD2 (5 bases). With 5 bases removed from V and 0 bases from J, the gap between germline ends came to 11 bases. Germline V gene data show CDR1 as LNHNV and CDR2 as YYDKDF (reference sequence). The CDR3 contains 14 residues. CDR3: CATSGLPSSYEQYF. For the CDR3, the DNA is TGTGCCACCAGCGGACTCCCGAGCTCCTACGAGCAGTACTTC.

The chain links TRBV7-9 to TRBJ2-2, with 8 bases identical to TRBD1. The germline V gene has CDR1 SEHNR and CDR2 FQNEAQ (reference sequence). The V segment lost 2 bases and the J segment 0 bases; nucleotides outside the gene matches: 5. This CDR3 region has 17 residues. The CDR3 nucleotides are TGTGCCAGCAGCTTATTGCGACAGGGGCCGAACACCGGGGAGCTGTTTTTT. Protein sequence: CASSLLRQGPNTGELFF.

This chain connects TRBV7-2 to TRBJ2-3; 8 bases line up with TRBD2. This CDR3 contains 17 residues. The germline CDR1 and CDR2 sequences are SGHTA and FQGNSA. V was clipped by 4 bases and J by 4 bases; unmatched bases: 13. The CDR3 nucleotides read TGTGCCAGCAGCTCCGGCCTCCTAGCGGGTGGGGCAGATACGCAGTATTTT. As protein: CASSSGLLAGGADTQYF.

The chain carries TRBV7-2 and TRBJ1-2; 7 bases line up with TRBD1. This CDR3 region has 18 residues. V dropped 1 base and J dropped 2; count of bases not matched to a gene: 13. In germline, CDR1 is SGHTA, CDR2 FQGNSA. In DNA, the CDR3 is TGTGCCAGCAGCTTAGAGCACAGGGGATACCGTCTGAACTATGGCTACACCTTC. This encodes CASSLEHRGYRLNYGYTF. The whole variable domain, remainder taken from reference TRBV7-2 and TRBJ1-2, is GAGVSQSPSNKVTEKGKDVELRCDPISGHTALYWYRQSLGQGLEFLIYFQGNSAPDKSGLPSDRFSAERTGGSVSTLTIQRTQQEDSAVYLCASSLEHRGYRLNYGYTFGSGTRLTVV.

V and J are TRBV5-1 and TRBJ1-2; no firm D call. The germline V gene encodes CDR1 SGHRS and CDR2 YFSETQ. V was shortened by 1 base and J by 5 bases, with 9 bases between the two germline ends. This CDR3 has 13 residues. The CDR3 sequence is CASSLSEVYGYTF. The CDR3 coding sequence is TGCGCCAGCAGCTTGTCGGAGGTTTATGGCTACACCTTC.

The chain couples TRBV30 to TRBJ2-1; 7 positions agree with TRBD2. The CDR3 consists of 17 residues. Trimming removed 0 bases from V and 6 bases from J; junction bases left unmatched: 14. Per germline, CDR1 GTSNPN and CDR2 SVGIG (reference sequence). Written as DNA, the CDR3 is TGTGCCTGGAGTGTGTGGGTGTTGGGGAGGGCGGGCAATGAGCAGTTCTTC. Residues: CAWSVWVLGRAGNEQFF.

In nucleotides, the CDR3 is TGTGCCTTACGCCCCGGGACAGTTATTCTTCTCTCCTACAATGAGCAGTTCTTC. The encoded protein is CALRPGTVILLSYNEQFF. This chain uses TRBV30 with TRBJ2-1; 7 bases line up with TRBD1. Germline CDR1 is GTSNPN and CDR2 is SVGIG (reference sequence). The CDR3 is made up of 18 amino acids. Trimming removed 7 bases from V and 0 bases from J; junction bases left unmatched: 18.

The V gene is TRBV27, the J gene TRBJ2-5; the match to TRBD2 covers 8 bases. Germline trimming cut 0 bases from V and 1 base from J; bases unmatched to any gene: 4. This CDR3 contains 16 residues. Germline V gene sequence: CDR1 MNHEY, CDR2 SMNVEV (reference sequence). The CDR3 reads CASSLSTGGLQETQYF. Written as DNA, the CDR3 is TGTGCCAGCAGTTTATCTACGGGAGGGCTCCAAGAGACCCAGTACTTC.